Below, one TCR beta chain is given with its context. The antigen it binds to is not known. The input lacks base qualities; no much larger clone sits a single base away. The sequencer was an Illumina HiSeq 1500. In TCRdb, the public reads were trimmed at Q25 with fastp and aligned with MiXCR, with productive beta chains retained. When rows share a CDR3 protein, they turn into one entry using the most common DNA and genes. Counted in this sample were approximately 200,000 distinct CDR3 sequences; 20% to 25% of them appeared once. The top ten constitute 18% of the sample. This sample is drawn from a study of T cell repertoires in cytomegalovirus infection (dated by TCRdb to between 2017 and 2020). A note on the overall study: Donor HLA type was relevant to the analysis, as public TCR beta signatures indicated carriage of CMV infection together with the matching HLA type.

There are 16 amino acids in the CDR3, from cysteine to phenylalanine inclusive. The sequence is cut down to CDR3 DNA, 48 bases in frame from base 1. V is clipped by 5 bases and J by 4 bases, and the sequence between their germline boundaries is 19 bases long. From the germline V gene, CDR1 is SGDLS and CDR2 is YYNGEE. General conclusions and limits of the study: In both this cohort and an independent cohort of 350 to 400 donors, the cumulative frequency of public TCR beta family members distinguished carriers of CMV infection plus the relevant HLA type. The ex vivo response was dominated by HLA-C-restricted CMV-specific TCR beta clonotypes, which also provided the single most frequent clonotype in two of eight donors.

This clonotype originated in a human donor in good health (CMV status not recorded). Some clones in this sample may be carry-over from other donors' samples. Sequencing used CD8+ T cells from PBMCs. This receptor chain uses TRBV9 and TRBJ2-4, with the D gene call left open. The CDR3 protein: CASSDEMGLGKNIQYF. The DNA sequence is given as TGTGCCAGCAGTGACGAAATGGGGTTGGGAAAAAACATTCAGTACTTC.